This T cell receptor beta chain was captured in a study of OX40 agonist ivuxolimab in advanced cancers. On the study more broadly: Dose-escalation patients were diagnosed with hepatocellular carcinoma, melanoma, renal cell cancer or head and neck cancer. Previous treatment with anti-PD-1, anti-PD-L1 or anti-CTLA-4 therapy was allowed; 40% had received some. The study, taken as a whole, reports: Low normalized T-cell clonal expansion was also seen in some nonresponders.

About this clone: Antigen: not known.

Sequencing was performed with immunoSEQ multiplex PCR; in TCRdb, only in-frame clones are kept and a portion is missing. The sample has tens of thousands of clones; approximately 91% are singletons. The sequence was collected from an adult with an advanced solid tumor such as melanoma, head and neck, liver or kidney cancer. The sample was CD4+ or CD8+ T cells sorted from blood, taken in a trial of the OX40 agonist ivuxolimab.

For the CDR3, the DNA is TGTGCCAGCAGCCAAGGGACGGTAGGGGCTGAAGCTTTCTTT. Its protein is CASSQGTVGAEAFF. The chain links TRBV7-3 to TRBJ1-1; weak D call: TRBD1 (5 bases). This CDR3 spans 14 amino acids. Trimming pared 5 bases from V and 6 bases from J, leaving 16 bases between. Germline V gene data show CDR1 as SGHTA and CDR2 as FQGTGA. The variable domain in full, completed from reference TRBV7-3 and TRBJ1-1, reads GAGVSQTPSNKVTEKGKYVELRCDPISGHTALYWYRQSLGQGPEFLIYFQGTGAADDSGLPNDRFFAVRPEGSVSTLKIQRTERGDSAVYLCASSQGTVGAEAFFGQGTRLTVV.